The 19 T cell receptor beta chains reported below all come from one sample, sequenced in a study of shared clonotypes between healthy human individuals. TCRdb's copy holds only in-frame clones and misses some; the assay was immunoSEQ multiplex PCR. Here the sample spans over a million clones, approximately 97% being singletons. Sequencing was performed on naive CD4+ T cells sorted from blood. Subset in this sample: CD45RA+ positively selected. The receptors shown here come from a man aged 30-40 years in good health.

The V gene is TRBV19, the J gene TRBJ2-7, with 13 nucleotides matching TRBD2. V shed 3 bases, J shed 5 bases, and the junction held 13 bases outside the gene matches. Germline loops: CDR1 LNHDA, CDR2 SQIVND (reference sequence). The CDR3 covers 18 residues. CDR3 loop: CASSMSGLAGVSRNEQYF. Written as DNA, the CDR3 is TGTGCCAGTAGTATGAGCGGACTAGCGGGAGTATCCCGAAACGAGCAGTACTTC.

J is TRBJ2-3 and V is TRBV18; 9 bases match TRBD2. Trimming took 3 bases from V and 8 from J; bases not matched to a gene: 21. This CDR3 contains 19 residues. The germline V gene has CDR1 KGHSH and CDR2 LQKENI. Here the CDR3 reads CASSPASGLAGPTGGTQYF. The CDR3 DNA follows: TGTGCCAGCTCACCGGCTTCGGGCCTAGCGGGGCCTACAGGAGGTACGCAGTATTTT.

This rearrangement joins TRBV28 to TRBJ2-7; maybe TRBD2 (5 bases). Per germline, CDR1 MDHEN and CDR2 SYDVKM. This CDR3 contains 16 residues. V lost 3 bases to trimming and J lost 5 bases, with 20 bases between them. CDR3 residues: CASSFPLVGEGDEQYF. CDR3 DNA: TGTGCCAGCAGTTTCCCGTTAGTGGGAGAGGGCGACGAGCAGTACTTC.

The CDR3 is CASSLGQGFVRVNVLTF. CDR3 sequence (DNA): TGCGCCAGCAGCCTAGGACAGGGTTTCGTGAGGGTCAACGTCCTGACTTTC. The V gene is TRBV5-1, the J gene TRBJ2-6; TRBD1 aligns across 8 bases. Germline CDR1 is SGHRS and CDR2 is YFSETQ. With V trimmed by 4 bases and J by 9 bases, 15 bases remained unmatched. The CDR3 totals 17 residues.

J is TRBJ1-5 and V is TRBV19, with 10 bases aligning to TRBD1. Per germline, CDR1 LNHDA and CDR2 SQIVND (reference sequence). The J segment lost 6 bases and the V segment lost 4 bases, leaving 9 bases of the junction unmatched. The CDR3 covers 16 residues. This CDR3 reads CASSTYRQGAAQPQHF. The CDR3 DNA sequence: TGTGCCAGTAGTACTTATCGACAGGGGGCAGCTCAGCCCCAGCATTTT.

This sequence joins TRBV5-4 and TRBJ2-3; TRBD2 aligns across 13 bases. The CDR3 has 17 amino acids. Germline CDR1 and CDR2: SGHNT and YYREEE (reference sequence). V shed 4 bases, J shed 5 bases, and the junction held 10 bases outside the gene matches. DNA for the CDR3: TGTGCCAGCAGCAAAAGACTAGCGGGAGGCGGGCGAGATACGCAGTATTTT. Translated: CASSKRLAGGGRDTQYF.

The genes are TRBV9 and TRBJ2-7, with 13 bases lining up with TRBD2. Germline V gene lookup returns CDR1 SGDLS and CDR2 YYNGEE. V shed 4 bases, J shed 4 bases, and the junction held 8 bases outside the gene matches. The CDR3 is made up of 16 amino acids. CDR3 loop: CASSLRTSGSIYEQYF. CDR3 sequence (DNA): TGTGCCAGCAGCTTACGGACTAGCGGGAGTATTTACGAGCAGTACTTC.

The V and J genes are TRBV5-1 and TRBJ2-3, with 13 bases lining up with TRBD2. The V segment lost 2 bases and the J segment 4 bases; nucleotides outside the gene matches: 4. Germline-derived CDR1 and CDR2 are SGHRS and YFSETQ. The CDR3 has 16 amino acids. CDR3 loop: CASSFGLAGESDTQYF. CDR3 sequence (DNA): TGCGCCAGCAGCTTCGGACTAGCGGGAGAGTCAGATACGCAGTATTTT.

The chain has TRBV10-2 and TRBJ2-2; 10 bases agree with TRBD2. Trimming took 7 bases from V and 5 from J; bases not matched to a gene: 4. The CDR3 has 14 residues. CDR1 and CDR2 (germline): WSHSY, SAAADI. CDR3 DNA sequence: TGCGCCAGCAACCTAGCGGGAGAAACCGGGGAGCTGTTTTTT. Amino acid sequence: CASNLAGETGELFF.

With respect to this clone: Other nucleotide sequences in the sample specify the same CDR3. J is TRBJ2-1 and V is TRBV11-2; no clear D. The CDR3 extends over 13 amino acids. Germline V lookup: CDR1 SGHAT, CDR2 FQNNGV. V lost 1 base and J lost 4, with 5 bases in between. CDR3 protein: CASSLASYNEQFF. CDR3 nucleotides: TGTGCCAGCAGCTTAGCGAGTTACAATGAGCAGTTCTTC.

A single count supports this clone. V is TRBV18 and J is TRBJ2-7; 10 bases line up with TRBD1. CDR1 KGHSH and CDR2 LQKENI come from the germline V gene. The CDR3 spans 20 residues. J gave up 1 base and V 2 bases, and 17 bases lay outside the gene matches. For the CDR3, the DNA is TGTGCCAGCTCACCAAAGGGTCCGAACTCCGGGACAGGGGTTTCCTACGAGCAGTACTTC. Protein sequence: CASSPKGPNSGTGVSYEQYF.

This clone was counted a single time. The CDR3 region is CATSRGTSGSKNEQFF. The CDR3 DNA is TGTGCCACCAGCAGAGGGACTAGCGGGAGCAAAAATGAGCAGTTCTTC. The chain has TRBV15 and TRBJ2-1; TRBD2 agrees at 13 bases. CDR3 length: 16 amino acids. The junction had 4 bases not matched to a gene; V was cut back by 1 base and J by 7 bases. Germline V lookup: CDR1 LNHNV, CDR2 YYDKDF (reference sequence).

The genes are TRBV7-9 and TRBJ1-2, with TRBD1 identical over 9 bases. CDR3 size: 15 residues. Losses at the gene ends were 3 bases for V and 5 bases for J; bases not matched to a gene: 7. CDR1 is SEHNR, CDR2 FQNEAQ, per germline (reference sequence). CDR3 region: CASSFGRDRAYGYTF. The CDR3 bases are TGTGCCAGCAGCTTCGGCCGGGACAGGGCTTATGGCTACACCTTC.

The chain carries TRBV29-1 and TRBJ2-1; 8 bases are shared with TRBD2. V was clipped by 4 bases and J by 6 bases; unmatched bases: 11. Per the germline V gene, CDR1 is SQVTM and CDR2 is ANQGSEA. The CDR3 consists of 15 residues. CDR3 sequence (DNA): TGCAGCGTTGTGACCGGGACTAGAACCCGCAATGAGCAGTTCTTC. Translating gives CSVVTGTRTRNEQFF.

This chain links TRBV5-1 with TRBJ2-5; no clear D gene. Trimming shortened V by 6 bases and J by 5 bases, and 8 bases separated the two germline ends. Germline CDR1 and CDR2: SGHRS and YFSETQ. The CDR3 runs 11 residues. The CDR3 bases are TGCGCCAGCAAGTTAAGGGAGACCCAGTACTTC. This encodes CASKLRETQYF.

The J gene is TRBJ1-1, the V gene TRBV6-1; D is ambiguous. This CDR3 comprises 13 residues. The V gene's germline CDR1 is MNHNS and CDR2 SASEGT. Trimming removed 2 bases at V and 5 bases at J, with 9 bases between. The CDR3 nucleotides read TGTGCCAGCAGTGAAACCCTGAGGACTGAAGCTTTCTTT. Its protein product is CASSETLRTEAFF.

This rearrangement joins TRBV27 to TRBJ1-5; possible D gene TRBD1, 6 bases. CDR3 length: 14 residues. The germline V gene encodes CDR1 MNHEY and CDR2 SMNVEV (reference sequence). The ends were cut back, 6 bases at V and 7 bases at J, with 16 bases in the middle. This CDR3 is CASSRTGSHQPQHF. The CDR3 DNA is TGTGCCAGCAGCCGCACAGGGTCCCACCAGCCCCAGCATTTT.

The CDR3 DNA sequence: TGTGCCAGCAGCTTGCGGCTAAGCTCCTACGAGCAGTACTTC. Translation: CASSLRLSSYEQYF. The rearrangement uses TRBV5-6 and TRBJ2-7; D remains unclear. The CDR3 runs to 14 residues. V lost 1 base, J lost 0 bases, and 8 bases lay in between. Germline V CDR1 and CDR2: SGHDT, YYEEEE.

As for this clone: Germline is not matched at one junction end, which may reflect a read error. V usage is TRBV5-3 and J usage is TRBJ2-7; 9 bases align to TRBD2. TRBV5-3 counts as an open reading frame of uncertain function. CDR3 length: 15 residues. CDR3 bases: TGTGCCAGCAGCTTGAGGCGGGAGGGTCTCGGCGAGCAGTACTTC. Translating it yields CASSLRREGLGEQYF.